The clone carrying this T cell receptor beta chain was found a few times. Its specificity is not known. Sequenced by immunoSEQ multiplex PCR; TCRdb stores in-frame clones only, minus some. The sample holds around 330,000 clones, roughly 70% seen once. This sample stems from a study of shared clonotypes between healthy human individuals. Study-level results: Across subsets, estimated richness was generally greater for naive than for memory populations.

Germline V gives CDR1 SGHRS, CDR2 YFSETQ. This CDR3 contains 16 residues. V trimming: 1 base; J trimming: 7 bases; junction bases outside the gene matches: 10. The chain combines TRBV5-1 with TRBJ2-7; 11 positions match TRBD1. The sequence derives from a man younger than 45 in good health. Sequenced: memory CD4+ T cells sorted from blood. Subset defined: CD45RA-negative fraction. Here the CDR3 DNA reads TGCGCCAGCAGCTTGACAGCCGGACAGGGGGCGAAAGAGCAGTACTTC. It codes for CASSLTAGQGAKEQYF.